These T cell receptor beta chains were read from a single sample in a study of T cell responses to AZD1222 COVID-19 vaccine. Profiled with immunoSEQ multiplex PCR; TCRdb holds only in-frame clones, not every one. The sample consists of some 150,000 clones, around nine tenths of them appearing once. Sequenced material: peripheral blood, taken on day 0 of AZD1222 vaccination. All receptors derive from an adult in good health. Both conserved end residues are part of each CDR3. D genes are given only for firm matches. The size entry is marked missing in some rows and otherwise reads once, few, many or a size class.

CDR3 | V | size | D
CASRTSASSYNEQFF | TRBV19 | - | TRBD2
CASIGASYGYTF | TRBV12-3/TRBV12-4 | - | -
CASSYEGRGYEQYF | TRBV6-2/TRBV6-3 | - | -
CASSFGTGRDTIYF | TRBV7-2 | once | TRBD1
CASSSGTGGQETQYF | TRBV11-3 | - | TRBD1
CASSFGAGVSYNEQFF | TRBV28 | - | TRBD2
CASSLGVAGARGDQYF | TRBV5-1 | - | -
CASSLSGRATYNEQFF | TRBV7-2 | - | TRBD2
CASSLSLLAGMSNEQFF | TRBV27 | few | TRBD2
CASSWGQAGGYTF | TRBV3-1/TRBV3-2 | - | TRBD1
CASSPPPGLAGAPGYEQFF | TRBV3-1/TRBV3-2 | - | TRBD2
CASSVDGRATGNTIYF | TRBV9 | - | -
CASSPGTGDQSPLHF | TRBV2 | - | TRBD1
CASSPGGNEQFF | TRBV7-9 | - | -
CASSRDRADEQFF | TRBV12-3/TRBV12-4 | - | -
CAITPGGRKERKLAGETQYF | TRBV10-3 | - | TRBD2
CASSSHGGTGAGNTIYF | TRBV7-2 | - | -
CATAEQGARYGYTF | TRBV2 | once | TRBD1
CASSLTLSPVGTEAFF | TRBV4-1 | - | -
CASSMEQGARDEQFF | TRBV19 | - | TRBD1
CASSLAGAGTDTQYF | TRBV10-1 | once | TRBD2
CASSLDQRFSNEQFF | TRBV11-2 | - | -
CASSRSPNQPQHF | TRBV5-6 | - | -
CASSATRANEQFF | TRBV18 | - | -
CATSDSWDRNTGELFF | TRBV24-1 | - | TRBD1
CASRGFRTGELFF | TRBV12-3/TRBV12-4 | - | -
CASSPYSQGNNEKLFF | TRBV18 | - | TRBD1
CASSGRGRSYNSPLHF | TRBV13 | - | -
CASSPTGTGFSYEQYF | TRBV19 | - | TRBD1
CASSLGQYYEQYF | TRBV7-8 | once | -
CASSEQINYGYTF | TRBV6-1 | - | -
CASSATGNQPQHF | TRBV7-9 | - | -
CASSRTVNQPQHF | TRBV7-2 | - | -
CASSPPATQGPGNTIYF | TRBV18 | - | -
CASSSNRGEQFF | TRBV5-1 | - | TRBD1
CASSYKADNEQFF | TRBV6-5 | - | -
CASSFRSGNYEQYF | TRBV5-1 | - | -
CASSVEGTSGRSDEQFF | TRBV9 | - | TRBD2
CAKNWGFYEQYF | TRBV6-5 | once | -
CASSLVQGYEQYF | TRBV28 | - | -
CASSRLSGELFF | TRBV6-5 | - | -
CASSYDSSYNEQFF | TRBV7-3 | - | -
CASRISGPASTDTQYF | TRBV28 | - | -
CASSPGQGYGYTF | TRBV7-3 | - | TRBD1
CASSLISAGGFYGYTF | TRBV11-2 | - | TRBD1
CSKSGTGFNEQFF | TRBV29-1 | - | TRBD1
CASSSASGSSYEQYF | TRBV28 | - | TRBD2
CASRPGTSGTTQYF | TRBV28 | once | TRBD2